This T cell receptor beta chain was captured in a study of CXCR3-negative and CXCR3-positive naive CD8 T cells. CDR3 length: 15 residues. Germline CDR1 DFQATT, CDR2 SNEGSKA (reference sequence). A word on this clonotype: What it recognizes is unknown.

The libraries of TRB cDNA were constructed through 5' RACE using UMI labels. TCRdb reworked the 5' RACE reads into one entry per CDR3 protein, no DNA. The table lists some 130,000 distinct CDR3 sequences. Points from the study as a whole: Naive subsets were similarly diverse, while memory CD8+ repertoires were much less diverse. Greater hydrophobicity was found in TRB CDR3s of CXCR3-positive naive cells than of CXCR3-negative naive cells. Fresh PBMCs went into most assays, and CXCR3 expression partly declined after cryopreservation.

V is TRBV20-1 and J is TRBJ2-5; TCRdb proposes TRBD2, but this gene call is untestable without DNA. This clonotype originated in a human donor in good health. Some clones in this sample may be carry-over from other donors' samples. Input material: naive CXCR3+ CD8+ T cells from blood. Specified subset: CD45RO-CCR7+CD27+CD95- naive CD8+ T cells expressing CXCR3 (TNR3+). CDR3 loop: CSASGASGTQETQYF.